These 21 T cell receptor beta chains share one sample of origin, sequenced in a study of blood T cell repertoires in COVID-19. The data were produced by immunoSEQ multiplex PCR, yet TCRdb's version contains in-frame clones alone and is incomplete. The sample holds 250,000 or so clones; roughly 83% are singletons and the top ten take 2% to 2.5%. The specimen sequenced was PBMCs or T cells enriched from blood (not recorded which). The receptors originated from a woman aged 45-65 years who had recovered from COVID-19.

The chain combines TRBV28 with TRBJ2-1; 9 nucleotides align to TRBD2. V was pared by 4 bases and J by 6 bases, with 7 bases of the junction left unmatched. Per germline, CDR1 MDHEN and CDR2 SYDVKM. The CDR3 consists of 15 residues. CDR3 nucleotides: TGTGCCAGCAGTTCCCCGGCGGGAGGGACCAATGAGCAGTTCTTC. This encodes CASSSPAGGTNEQFF.

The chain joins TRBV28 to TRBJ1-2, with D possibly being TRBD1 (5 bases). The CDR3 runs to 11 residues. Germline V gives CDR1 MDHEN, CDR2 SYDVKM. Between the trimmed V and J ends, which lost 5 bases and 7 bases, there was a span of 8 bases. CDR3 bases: TGTGCCAGCAGTCTGGGGGGTGGCTACACCTTC. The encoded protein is CASSLGGGYTF.

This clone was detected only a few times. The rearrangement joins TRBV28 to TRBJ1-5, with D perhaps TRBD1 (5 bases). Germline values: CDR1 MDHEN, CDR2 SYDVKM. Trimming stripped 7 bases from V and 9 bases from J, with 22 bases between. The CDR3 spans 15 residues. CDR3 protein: CASISGGLVNRPQHF. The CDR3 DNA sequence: TGTGCCAGCATCTCCGGGGGACTGGTCAATAGGCCCCAGCATTTT.

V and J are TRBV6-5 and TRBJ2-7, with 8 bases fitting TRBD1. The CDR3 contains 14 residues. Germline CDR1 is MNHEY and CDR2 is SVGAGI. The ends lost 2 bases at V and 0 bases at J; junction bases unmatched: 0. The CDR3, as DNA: TGTGCCAGCAGTTACGACAGGGGCTCCTACGAGCAGTACTTC. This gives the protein CASSYDRGSYEQYF.

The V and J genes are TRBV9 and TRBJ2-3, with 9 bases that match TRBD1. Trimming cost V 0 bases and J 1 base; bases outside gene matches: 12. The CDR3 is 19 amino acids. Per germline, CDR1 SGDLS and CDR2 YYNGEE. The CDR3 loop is CASSVDVGQGGSGTDTQYF. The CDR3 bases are TGTGCCAGCAGCGTAGATGTGGGACAGGGTGGATCGGGCACAGATACGCAGTATTTT.

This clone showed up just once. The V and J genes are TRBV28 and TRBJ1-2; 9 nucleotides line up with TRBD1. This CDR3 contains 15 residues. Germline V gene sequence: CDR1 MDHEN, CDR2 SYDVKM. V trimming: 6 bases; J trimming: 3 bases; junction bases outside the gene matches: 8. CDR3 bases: TGTGCCAGCAGGTCACAGGGGGCGACTGACTATGGCTACACCTTC. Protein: CASRSQGATDYGYTF.

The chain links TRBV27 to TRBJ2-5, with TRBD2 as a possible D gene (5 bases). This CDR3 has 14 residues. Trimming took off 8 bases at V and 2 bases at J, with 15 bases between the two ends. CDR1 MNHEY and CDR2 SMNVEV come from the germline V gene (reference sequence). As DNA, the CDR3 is TGTGCCAGCCGCCGTTGGGAGACACAAGAGACCCAGTACTTC. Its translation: CASRRWETQETQYF.

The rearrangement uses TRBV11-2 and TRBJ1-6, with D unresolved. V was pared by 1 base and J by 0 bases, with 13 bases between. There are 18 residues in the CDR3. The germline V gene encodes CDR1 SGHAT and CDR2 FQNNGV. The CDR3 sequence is CASSLVLVGSSYNSPLHF. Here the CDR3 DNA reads TGTGCCAGCAGCTTAGTTTTAGTTGGGAGCTCCTATAATTCACCCCTCCACTTT.

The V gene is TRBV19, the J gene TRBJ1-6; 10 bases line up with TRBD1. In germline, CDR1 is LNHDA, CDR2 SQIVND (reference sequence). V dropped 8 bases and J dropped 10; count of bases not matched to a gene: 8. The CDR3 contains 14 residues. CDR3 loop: CASSPGQGWSPLHF. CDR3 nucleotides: TGTGCCAGTTCGCCGGGACAGGGGTGGTCACCCCTCCACTTT. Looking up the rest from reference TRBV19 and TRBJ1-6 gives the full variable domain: DGGITQSPKYLFRKEGQNVTLSCEQNLNHDAMYWYRQDPGQGLRLIYYSQIVNDFQKGDIAEGYSVSREKKESFPLTVTSAQKNPTAFYLCASSPGQGWSPLHFGNGTRLTVT.

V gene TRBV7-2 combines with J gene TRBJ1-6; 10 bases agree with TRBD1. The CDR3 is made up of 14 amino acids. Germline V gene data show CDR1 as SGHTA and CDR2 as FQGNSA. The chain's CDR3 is CADRGRNDNSPLHF. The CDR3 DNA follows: TGTGCAGACAGGGGGCGCAACGATAATTCACCCCTCCACTTT.

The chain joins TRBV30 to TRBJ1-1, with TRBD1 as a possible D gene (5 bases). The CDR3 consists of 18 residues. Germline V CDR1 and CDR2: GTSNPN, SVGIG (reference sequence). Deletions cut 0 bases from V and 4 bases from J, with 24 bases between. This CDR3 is CAWSVRLGRASGGTEAFF. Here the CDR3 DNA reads TGTGCCTGGAGTGTAAGATTAGGCCGGGCTTCGGGGGGCACTGAAGCTTTCTTT.

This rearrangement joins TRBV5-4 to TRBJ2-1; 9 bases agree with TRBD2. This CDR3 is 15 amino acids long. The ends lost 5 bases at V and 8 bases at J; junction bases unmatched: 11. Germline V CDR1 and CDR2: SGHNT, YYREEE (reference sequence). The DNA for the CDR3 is TGTGCCAGCAGACCTGGGGCTAGCGGGATATATGAGCAGTTCTTC. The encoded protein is CASRPGASGIYEQFF. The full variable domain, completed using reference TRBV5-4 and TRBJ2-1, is ETGVTQSPTHLIKTRGQQVTLRCSSQSGHNTVSWYQQALGQGPQFIFQYYREEENGRGNFPPRFSGLQFPNYSSELNVNALELDDSALYLCASRPGASGIYEQFFGPGTRLTVL.

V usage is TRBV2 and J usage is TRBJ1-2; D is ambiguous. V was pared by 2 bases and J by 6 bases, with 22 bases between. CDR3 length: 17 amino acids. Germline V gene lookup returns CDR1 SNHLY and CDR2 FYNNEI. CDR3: CASSETKALYGDNGYTF. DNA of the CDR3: TGTGCCAGCAGTGAAACAAAAGCATTGTACGGGGATAATGGCTACACCTTC. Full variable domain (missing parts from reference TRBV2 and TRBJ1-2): EPEVTQTPSHQVTQMGQEVILRCVPISNHLYFYWYRQILGQKVEFLVSFYNNEISEKSEIFDDQFSVERPDGSNFTLKIRSTKLEDSAMYFCASSETKALYGDNGYTFGSGTRLTVV.

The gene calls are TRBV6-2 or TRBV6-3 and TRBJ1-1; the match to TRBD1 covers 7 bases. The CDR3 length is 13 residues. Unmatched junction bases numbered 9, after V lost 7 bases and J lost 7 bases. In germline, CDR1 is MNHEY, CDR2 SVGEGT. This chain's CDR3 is CASIPNWDSEAFF. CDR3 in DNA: TGTGCCAGCATCCCAAATTGGGACAGTGAAGCTTTCTTT.

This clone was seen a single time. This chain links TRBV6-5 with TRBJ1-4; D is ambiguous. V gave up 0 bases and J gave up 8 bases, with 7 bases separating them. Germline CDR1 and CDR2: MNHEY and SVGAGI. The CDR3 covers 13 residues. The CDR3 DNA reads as TGTGCCAGCAGTTACTCGAGTTCGGAAAAACTGTTTTTT. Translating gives CASSYSSSEKLFF.

The CDR3 here is CATSDPRTTRDEQFF. CDR3 nucleotide sequence: TGTGCCACCAGTGATCCCCGGACAACTCGGGATGAGCAGTTCTTC. The J gene is TRBJ2-1, the V gene TRBV24-1; a weak D match, TRBD1 (5 bases). CDR1 KGHDR and CDR2 SFDVKD come from the germline V gene. The CDR3 contains 15 residues. Trimming stripped 3 bases from V and 8 bases from J, with 16 bases between.

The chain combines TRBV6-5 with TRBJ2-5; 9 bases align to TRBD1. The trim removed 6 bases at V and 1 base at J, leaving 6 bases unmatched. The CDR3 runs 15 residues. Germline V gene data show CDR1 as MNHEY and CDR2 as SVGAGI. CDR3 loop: CASRVQGAGQETQYF. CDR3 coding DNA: TGTGCCAGCAGGGTACAGGGGGCCGGCCAAGAGACCCAGTACTTC.

The CDR3 protein is CSVDIGGVSTEAFF. The CDR3 nucleotides read TGCAGCGTTGATATCGGGGGGGTAAGCACTGAAGCTTTCTTT. The rearrangement links TRBV29-1 to TRBJ1-1; tentatively, D is TRBD1 (5 bases). Germline values: CDR1 SQVTM, CDR2 ANQGSEA. V lost 3 bases and J lost 4, with 15 bases in between. CDR3 length: 14 residues.

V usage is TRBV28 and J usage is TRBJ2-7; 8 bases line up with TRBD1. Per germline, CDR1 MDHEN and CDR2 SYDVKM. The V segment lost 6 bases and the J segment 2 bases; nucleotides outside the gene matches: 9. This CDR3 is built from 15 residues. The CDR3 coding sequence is TGTGCCAGCAGGCCGACCCCGGACAGGGCCTACGAGCAGTACTTC. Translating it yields CASRPTPDRAYEQYF. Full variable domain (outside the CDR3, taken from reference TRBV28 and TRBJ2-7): DVKVTQSSRYLVKRTGEKVFLECVQDMDHENMFWYRQDPGLGLRLIYFSYDVKMKEKGDIPEGYSVSREKKERFSLILESASTNQTSMYLCASRPTPDRAYEQYFGPGTRLTVT.

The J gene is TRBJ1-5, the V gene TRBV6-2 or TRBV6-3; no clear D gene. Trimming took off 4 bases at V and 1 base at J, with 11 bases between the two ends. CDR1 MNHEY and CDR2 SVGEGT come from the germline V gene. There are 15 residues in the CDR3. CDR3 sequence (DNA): TGTGCCAGCAGTTTGGCCCACCCAAGCAATCAGCCCCAGCATTTT. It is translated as CASSLAHPSNQPQHF.

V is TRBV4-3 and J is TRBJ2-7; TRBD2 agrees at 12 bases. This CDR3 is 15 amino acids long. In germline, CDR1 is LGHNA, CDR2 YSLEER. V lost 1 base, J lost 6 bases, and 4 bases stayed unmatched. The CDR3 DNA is TGCGCCAGCAGCCAAGGACTAGCGGGAGCGAGCGAGCAGTACTTC. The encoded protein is CASSQGLAGASEQYF.